This TCR beta chain was profiled in a study of beta chain features in type 1 diabetes. This clone has a handful of counts. Its antigen is as yet unknown. The authors sorted CD4+ naive, central memory, regulatory and stem cell-like memory cells via CD45RO/CCR7/CD25/CD127/CD95/CD27. TCRB transcripts that were expressed got sequenced, as all of the isolated RNA had been reverse transcribed. Sequencing was performed with immunoSEQ multiplex PCR; in TCRdb, only in-frame clones are kept and a portion is missing. The repertoire holds under 450,000 clones, with about 16% as singletons. CDR1 is MNHNY, CDR2 SVGAGI, per germline (reference sequence). CDR3 length: 14 amino acids. V gave up 0 bases and J gave up 8 bases, with 11 bases separating them. Study-wide results and limits: Insertions at VDJ junctions were less frequent in type 1 diabetes patients. These patients also deleted more nucleotides at the same junctions.

The source is a woman aged 18-29 years in good health. This chain uses TRBV6-6 with TRBJ2-4, with a possible D match to TRBD1 (5 bases). The specimen sequenced was naive CD4+ T cells from blood. CDR3 sequence (DNA): TGTGCCAGCAGTTACTCAGGGGCACGGGACATTCAGTACTTC. Protein sequence: CASSYSGARDIQYF.